What follows are 3 T cell receptor beta chains derived from one specimen sequenced in a study of response to subunit inactivated influenza vaccine. TCRdb reprocessed the RT-PCR reads with MiXCR, giving one entry per CDR3 protein. This sample has about 500,000 distinct CDR3 sequences, with 16% found just once. The sequencing used CD4+ T cells sorted from PBMCs, collected about 23 months after vaccination. These TCRs come from a man between 50 and 70 years old who received an inactivated influenza vaccine.

V usage is TRBV29-1 and J usage is TRBJ2-5, with 8 nucleotides matching TRBD1. This CDR3 contains 14 residues. Germline V CDR1 and CDR2: SQVTM, ANQGSEA. Trimming cost V 8 bases and J 2 bases; bases outside gene matches: 10. The CDR3 region has the DNA TGCAGCTCGTGGACAGGGAGGATACAAGAGACCCAGTACTTC. It is translated as CSSWTGRIQETQYF.

J is TRBJ1-2 and V is TRBV29-1; TRBD1 is a possible D gene (5 bases). Germline CDR1 and CDR2: SQVTM and ANQGSEA. The CDR3 runs to 12 residues. The ends were cut back, 3 bases at V and 4 bases at J, with 9 bases in the middle. The CDR3 loop is CSVDGGTYGYTF. In DNA form, the CDR3 reads TGCAGCGTTGACGGGGGGACCTATGGCTACACCTTC.

This chain connects TRBV4-1 to TRBJ2-3, with TRBD2 matching 9 bases. Germline V gene sequence: CDR1 MGHRA, CDR2 YSYEKL. Trimming at V came to 4 bases and at J to 4 bases, leaving 9 bases not matched to a gene. The length of the CDR3 is 16 residues. CDR3 sequence (DNA): TGCGCCAGCAGCCCGGGGCGGGGGGGTCTCGCAGATACGCAGTATTTT. Amino acid sequence: CASSPGRGGLADTQYF.